This T cell receptor beta chain was identified during a study of shared clonotypes between healthy human individuals. The data were produced by immunoSEQ multiplex PCR, yet TCRdb's version contains in-frame clones alone and is incomplete. This sample yields roughly 510,000 clones, of which over 60% are seen a single time; approximately 13% belongs to the top ten. This CDR3 contains 16 residues. Germline CDR1 is LGHNA and CDR2 is YNFKEQ. The V gene lost 3 bases and the J gene lost 4 bases, with 13 bases spanning the gap. This clonotype was obtained from a woman between 40 and 50 years old in good health. Some clones in this sample may be carry-over from other donors' samples. Sequencing input: PBMCs. The V gene is TRBV4-2, the J gene TRBJ1-6; no firm D call. CDR3 DNA sequence: TGTGCCAGCAGCCAGGCCGATGGAGGGTATAATTCACCCCTCCACTTT. This translates into CASSQADGGYNSPLHF.